A selection of T cell receptor beta chains follows, all from one sample in a study of T cell changes during pregnancy in multiple sclerosis. Assay used: immunoSEQ multiplex PCR; TCRdb lists only in-frame clones, some missing. Here the sample spans around 92,000 clones, 85% to 95% being singletons. This material consisted of peripheral blood, taken in the first trimester of pregnancy. All receptors come from a female donor with multiple sclerosis, enrolled in a pregnancy study. Both conserved end residues are part of each CDR3. Each record gives: D gene, clone size, V gene, J gene, CDR3 protein, CDR3 DNA. D genes are given only for firm matches. A row's size may be missing; if present it is once, few, many or a size class.

d_call: -; clone_size: -; v_call: TRBV5-1; j_call: TRBJ2-7; cdr3_aa: CASSRDSYEQYF; cdr3_nt: TGCGCCAGCAGCCGGGACTCCTACGAGCAGTACTTC
d_call: -; clone_size: once; v_call: TRBV7-9; j_call: TRBJ1-6; cdr3_aa: CASSFLDRDNSPLHF; cdr3_nt: TGTGCCAGCAGCTTCCTGGACAGAGATAATTCACCCCTCCACTTT
d_call: TRBD2; clone_size: -; v_call: TRBV11-2; j_call: TRBJ2-5; cdr3_aa: CASSGRLAGEETQYF; cdr3_nt: TGTGCCAGCAGCGGGAGACTAGCGGGGGAGGAGACCCAGTACTTC
d_call: TRBD2; clone_size: -; v_call: TRBV9; j_call: TRBJ2-3; cdr3_aa: CASRVGGSSTDTQYF; cdr3_nt: TGTGCCAGCAGAGTCGGGGGGTCTAGCACAGATACGCAGTATTTT
d_call: -; clone_size: -; v_call: TRBV27; j_call: TRBJ1-1; cdr3_aa: CASSFLTSAASTEAFF; cdr3_nt: TGTGCCAGCAGTTTCTTGACCTCGGCGGCGAGTACTGAAGCTTTCTTT
d_call: -; clone_size: -; v_call: TRBV7-6; j_call: TRBJ1-1; cdr3_aa: CASSLNGGRSKENTEAFF; cdr3_nt: TGTGCCAGCAGCTTAAATGGAGGACGGAGCAAGGAAAACACTGAAGCTTTCTTT
d_call: -; clone_size: -; v_call: TRBV10-1; j_call: TRBJ1-2; cdr3_aa: CASIFTDRTRGYTF; cdr3_nt: TGCGCCAGCATTTTTACAGACAGGACGCGGGGCTACACCTTC
d_call: TRBD1; clone_size: -; v_call: TRBV2; j_call: TRBJ2-7; cdr3_aa: CASSPGTGSYEQYF; cdr3_nt: TGTGCCAGCAGCCCAGGGACAGGGTCTTACGAGCAGTACTTC
d_call: -; clone_size: -; v_call: TRBV14; j_call: TRBJ2-2; cdr3_aa: CASSQDIQVGELFF; cdr3_nt: TGTGCCAGCAGCCAAGATATACAGGTCGGGGAGCTGTTTTTT
d_call: -; clone_size: -; v_call: TRBV25-1; j_call: TRBJ1-4; cdr3_aa: CASSEQGHEKLFF; cdr3_nt: TGTGCCAGCAGTGAACAGGGTCATGAAAAACTGTTTTTT
d_call: -; clone_size: -; v_call: TRBV10-1; j_call: TRBJ1-2; cdr3_aa: CASSESTDSPGYTF; cdr3_nt: TGCGCCAGCAGTGAGTCGACGGACTCCCCTGGCTACACCTTC
d_call: -; clone_size: -; v_call: TRBV6-6; j_call: TRBJ2-5; cdr3_aa: CASSSGPETQYF; cdr3_nt: TGTGCCAGCAGTTCAGGCCCAGAGACCCAGTACTTC
d_call: TRBD1; clone_size: -; v_call: TRBV5-4; j_call: TRBJ1-1; cdr3_aa: CASSVGTGLAFTNTEAFF; cdr3_nt: TGTGCCAGCAGCGTCGGGACAGGCCTCGCCTTTACGAACACTGAAGCTTTCTTT
d_call: TRBD1; clone_size: -; v_call: TRBV5-8; j_call: TRBJ1-6; cdr3_aa: CASSLGGQGYYNSPLHF; cdr3_nt: TGTGCCAGCAGCTTGGGAGGACAGGGCTACTATAATTCACCCCTCCACTTT
d_call: -; clone_size: -; v_call: TRBV13; j_call: TRBJ2-3; cdr3_aa: CASSLGHRGTDTQYF; cdr3_nt: TGTGCCAGCAGCTTAGGCCATCGGGGCACAGATACGCAGTATTTT
d_call: -; clone_size: -; v_call: TRBV6-1; j_call: TRBJ2-1; cdr3_aa: CASSENDKSFYNEQFF; cdr3_nt: TGTGCCAGCAGTGAAAACGACAAGAGTTTCTACAATGAGCAGTTCTTC
d_call: -; clone_size: -; v_call: TRBV25-1; j_call: TRBJ2-7; cdr3_aa: CATSGGPYEQYF; cdr3_nt: TGTGCCACCTCGGGGGGCCCCTACGAGCAGTACTTC
d_call: -; clone_size: -; v_call: TRBV6-4; j_call: TRBJ1-1; cdr3_aa: CASSRDRWNTEAFF; cdr3_nt: TGTGCCAGCAGTAGAGACAGGTGGAACACTGAAGCTTTCTTT
d_call: -; clone_size: -; v_call: TRBV20-1; j_call: TRBJ2-3; cdr3_aa: CSASVPQAQYF; cdr3_nt: TGCAGTGCTAGTGTCCCCCAGGCGCAGTATTTT
d_call: -; clone_size: once; v_call: TRBV4-2; j_call: TRBJ2-7; cdr3_aa: CASSQAIGGEQYF; cdr3_nt: TGTGCCAGCAGCCAAGCGATAGGGGGCGAGCAGTACTTC
d_call: TRBD1; clone_size: -; v_call: TRBV11-2; j_call: TRBJ1-2; cdr3_aa: CASSGTGEGYTF; cdr3_nt: TGTGCCAGCAGCGGGACAGGTGAAGGCTACACCTTC
d_call: TRBD2; clone_size: -; v_call: TRBV4-1; j_call: TRBJ2-7; cdr3_aa: CASSQESSGDYEQYF; cdr3_nt: TGCGCCAGCAGCCAAGAATCCAGCGGGGACTACGAGCAGTACTTC
d_call: TRBD1; clone_size: -; v_call: TRBV25-1; j_call: TRBJ1-1; cdr3_aa: CASSETGQGRTEAFF; cdr3_nt: TGTGCCAGCAGTGAGACAGGACAGGGGAGGACTGAAGCTTTCTTT
d_call: -; clone_size: -; v_call: TRBV7-9; j_call: TRBJ2-1; cdr3_aa: CASSLSGIYNEQFF; cdr3_nt: TGTGCCAGCAGCCTTAGCGGAATCTACAATGAGCAGTTCTTC
d_call: -; clone_size: -; v_call: TRBV7-3; j_call: TRBJ2-5; cdr3_aa: CASSFYGQRETQYF; cdr3_nt: TGTGCCAGCAGCTTTTATGGACAGAGGGAGACCCAGTACTTC
d_call: -; clone_size: -; v_call: TRBV19; j_call: TRBJ1-1; cdr3_aa: CASRPPLGANTEAFF; cdr3_nt: TGTGCCAGTAGACCCCCCCTGGGAGCGAACACTGAAGCTTTCTTT